These T cell receptor beta chains were read from a single sample in a study of shared clonotypes between healthy human individuals. Data came from immunoSEQ multiplex PCR; TCRdb stores just in-frame clones and leaves some out. The sample yields about 2.1 million clones, 93% seen once. Specimen: naive CD8+ T cells from PBMCs. The receptors stem from a man between 18 and 35 years old in good health. Some clones in this sample may be carry-over from other donors' samples. The CDR3 runs from the conserved cysteine through the conserved F or W. A D gene is named only where the DNA matches it firmly. Part of the rows lack a size; the others show once, few, many or a class for expanded clones.

clone_size j_call v_call d_call cdr3_aa cdr3_nt
. TRBJ1-1 TRBV5-8 . CASSYTRNTEAFF TGTGCCAGCAGCTACACTCGGAACACTGAAGCTTTCTTT
. TRBJ2-3 TRBV7-8 . CASSLEQRDTQYF TGTGCCAGCAGCTTAGAGCAAAGGGATACGCAGTATTTT
once TRBJ2-7 TRBV4-1 . CASSLTTGDYYEQYF TGCGCCAGCAGCCTAACGACAGGGGACTACTACGAGCAGTACTTC
. TRBJ2-7 TRBV5-4 . CASSLVGDPGEQYF TGTGCCAGCAGCTTGGTGGGAGACCCCGGCGAGCAGTACTTC
. TRBJ1-1 TRBV5-1 . CASSLEPGLSTEAFF TGCGCCAGCAGCTTGGAGCCAGGATTGAGCACTGAAGCTTTCTTT
. TRBJ2-7 TRBV5-1 TRBD2 CASRGGSSYEQYF TGCGCCAGCAGGGGAGGGAGCTCCTACGAGCAGTACTTC
. TRBJ2-7 TRBV25-1 . CATQLGIWEQYF TGTGCCACCCAGCTCGGCATATGGGAGCAGTACTTC
. TRBJ2-7 TRBV13 . CASSFRDPRAEQYF TGTGCCAGCAGCTTCCGGGACCCTCGGGCCGAGCAGTACTTC
. TRBJ1-4 TRBV28 . CASQNVGRNEKLFF TGTGCCAGCCAAAACGTAGGCCGGAACGAAAAACTGTTTTTT
. TRBJ2-2 TRBV6-5 . CASSYSAGVWIGELFF TGTGCCAGCAGTTACTCCGCCGGAGTCTGGATCGGGGAGCTGTTTTTT
. TRBJ2-5 TRBV18 . CASSPPKRYEETQYF TGTGCCAGCTCACCACCGAAGAGGTACGAAGAGACCCAGTACTTC
. TRBJ2-2 TRBV5-4 . CAQRQSNTGELFF TGTGCCCAGCGGCAGTCGAACACCGGGGAGCTGTTTTTT
few TRBJ2-2 TRBV10-3 . CAISESGGELFF TGTGCCATCAGTGAGAGTGGCGGGGAGCTGTTTTTT
many TRBJ2-3 TRBV7-6 TRBD1 CASSPGTGTTDTQYF TGTGCCAGCAGTCCCGGGACAGGGACCACAGATACGCAGTATTTT
. TRBJ1-1 TRBV18 . CASSPPARGTEAFF TGTGCCAGCTCACCACCCGCTCGTGGGACTGAAGCTTTCTTT
once TRBJ1-2 TRBV5-1 TRBD1 CASSLEGTGDGYTF TGCGCCAGCAGCTTGGAAGGGACAGGGGATGGCTACACCTTC
. TRBJ2-1 TRBV9 . CASSEGRGVTYNEQFF TGTGCCAGCAGCGAGGGGCGGGGTGTGACCTACAATGAGCAGTTCTTC
. TRBJ2-7 TRBV6-6 TRBD2 CASSLLGTSGRDEQYF TGTGCCAGCAGCCTACTGGGTACTAGCGGGAGGGACGAGCAGTACTTC
. TRBJ1-5 TRBV19 . CASSIVIGRPDSNQPQHF TGTGCCAGTAGTATAGTAATCGGCAGGCCGGATAGCAATCAGCCCCAGCATTTT
. TRBJ2-1 TRBV6-5 . CASRAGYNEQFF TGTGCCAGCAGAGCGGGTTACAATGAGCAGTTCTTC
. TRBJ2-1 TRBV28 TRBD2 CASSNIAGAPEQFF TGTGCCAGCAGTAATATAGCGGGAGCCCCCGAGCAGTTCTTC
. TRBJ2-2 TRBV2 TRBD2 CASRGRTSDTGELFF TGTGCCAGCAGGGGCAGGACTAGCGACACCGGGGAGCTGTTTTTT
. TRBJ1-1 TRBV7-9 . CASSLGGGVAFF TGTGCCAGCAGCCTGGGAGGGGGGGTCGCTTTCTTT
. TRBJ2-4 TRBV6-5 . CASSLGDEKDNQYF TGTGCCAGCAGTCTCGGCGACGAGAAGGATAATCAGTACTTC
once TRBJ1-2 TRBV7-9 . CASSPRLPFGYGYTF TGTGCCAGCAGCCCACGACTACCCTTCGGCTATGGCTACACCTTC
. TRBJ2-7 TRBV28 . CASSSPGKPGTSFYEQYF TGTGCCAGCAGTTCCCCAGGAAAGCCCGGGACAAGCTTCTACGAGCAGTACTTC
. TRBJ2-7 TRBV27 . CASRLLGGGLGYEQYF TGTGCCAGCAGACTCCTAGGGGGGGGACTCGGCTACGAGCAGTACTTC
. TRBJ1-1 TRBV7-9 TRBD1 CASSSRTGGSNTEAFF TGTGCCAGCAGCTCAAGGACAGGGGGGTCGAACACTGAAGCTTTCTTT
. TRBJ2-6 TRBV7-8 TRBD2 CASSWTRPGANVLTF TGTGCCAGCAGCTGGACTAGACCTGGGGCCAACGTCCTGACTTTC
. TRBJ1-6 TRBV9 . CASSVEDSNSPLHF TGTGCCAGCAGCGTAGAGGACAGTAATTCACCCCTCCACTTT
. TRBJ1-5 TRBV19 . CASSYPFLGANSNQPQHF TGTGCCAGTAGCTACCCGTTTCTAGGTGCAAATAGCAATCAGCCCCAGCATTTT
. TRBJ2-7 TRBV7-9 . CASCLSGWGHEQYF TGTGCCAGCTGTCTGTCGGGTTGGGGCCACGAGCAGTACTTC
once TRBJ1-1 TRBV29-1 . CSAGGLPGAFF TGCAGCGCGGGGGGACTTCCTGGAGCTTTCTTT
. TRBJ1-5 TRBV28 . CASRLRDSNQPQHF TGTGCCAGCAGACTACGGGATAGCAATCAGCCCCAGCATTTT
. TRBJ1-5 TRBV28 . CASSLRGPGQPQHF TGTGCCAGCAGTCTCCGGGGGCCAGGACAGCCCCAGCATTTT
. TRBJ2-7 TRBV5-1 TRBD1 CASSLGTGGYEQYF TGCGCCAGCAGCTTGGGGACAGGGGGTTACGAGCAGTACTTC
. TRBJ1-1 TRBV28 . CASSLEVGMNTEAFF TGTGCCAGCAGTTTGGAGGTGGGGATGAACACTGAAGCTTTCTTT
once TRBJ2-1 TRBV13 . CASSLAVSSYNEQFF TGTGCCAGCAGCTTAGCCGTTAGCTCCTACAATGAGCAGTTCTTC
. TRBJ1-1 TRBV10-3 . CAISEEGNERTEAFF TGTGCCATCAGTGAAGAGGGTAACGAGCGCACTGAAGCTTTCTTT
. TRBJ1-1 TRBV9 TRBD1 CASSAQQGAEAEAFF TGTGCCAGCAGCGCCCAACAGGGGGCGGAAGCTGAAGCTTTCTTT
. TRBJ2-7 TRBV9 . CASSVAGPPYEQYF TGTGCCAGCAGCGTAGCAGGGCCCCCCTACGAGCAGTACTTC
once TRBJ2-3 TRBV2 TRBD2 CASKKRETWTDTQYF TGTGCCAGCAAAAAGCGGGAGACGTGGACAGATACGCAGTATTTT
. TRBJ2-1 TRBV4-1 TRBD2 CASSQDPSGRWGEQFF TGCGCCAGCAGCCAAGATCCTAGCGGGAGGTGGGGTGAGCAGTTCTTC
. TRBJ2-2 TRBV11-2 TRBD1 CASSFGQGRAGELFF TGTGCCAGCAGCTTCGGACAGGGTAGGGCCGGGGAGCTGTTTTTT
. TRBJ2-4 TRBV27 . CASSSQTLAKNIQYF TGTGCCAGCAGTTCTCAGACCCTAGCCAAAAACATTCAGTACTTC
. TRBJ1-1 TRBV7-8 . CASSQNPGPNRSFF TGTGCCAGCAGCCAAAACCCCGGGCCCAACCGATCTTTCTTT